The clone carrying this T cell receptor beta chain has just a few counts. TCRdb redid the calling of the 5' RACE reads with MiXCR, one entry per CDR3 protein. The data contain some 100,000 distinct CDR3 sequences, approximately 12% of them singletons. CDR3 length: 13 amino acids. V lost 1 base to trimming and J lost 8 bases, with 8 bases between them. CDR1 is KGHDR, CDR2 SFDVKD, per germline. This sample stems from a study of T-cell memory formation after mild COVID-19. The chain links TRBV24-1 to TRBJ2-1; unclear D gene. This sequence was found in a man between 18 and 29 years old who had mild COVID-19 (a few samples of this study predate the infection). Cell type and time point are not known. The sequenced sample was PBMCs or a T cell subset sorted from them (not recorded which). DNA for the CDR3: TGTGCCACCAGTGATTTCGGATGGGATGAGCAGTTCTTC. Its protein is CATSDFGWDEQFF.